The present T cell receptor beta chain was sequenced within a study of Graves' ophthalmopathy and Graves' hyperthyroidism. Study context: Peripheral blood was collected at initial diagnosis, before any treatment. General observations from the study: Blood was where most expanded thyroid clonotypes above 0.001 frequency also turned up.

The authors defined stable hyperthyroidism as no ophthalmopathy within 18 months of follow-up. The sample holds many counts of this clonotype. Its antigen is not identified. The junction differs from germline at one of its ends, possibly a read error. The authors amplified TCR beta CDR3 regions from RNA transcripts. First-round RT-PCR used HTBI primers; second-round multiplex PCR followed. In TCRdb, the multiplex PCR reads were re-called with MiXCR into one record per CDR3 protein. The table has under 800,000 distinct CDR3 sequences, approximately 22% seen once. Germline lookup yields CDR1 MNHEY and CDR2 SMNVEV (reference sequence). This CDR3 has 14 residues.

The gene calls are TRBV27 and TRBJ2-5, with TRBD2 matching over 7 bases. The TCR comes from a young woman with stable Graves' hyperthyroidism. Some clones in this sample may be carry-over from other donors' samples. Sequenced material: peripheral blood. The CDR3 region is CASSPLYLRETQCF. DNA of the CDR3: TGTGCCAGCAGCCCTCTTTATTTGCGGGAGACCCAGTGCTTC.